This T cell receptor beta chain stems from a study of blood T cell repertoires in COVID-19. Across the study: The samples span acute and convalescent COVID-19 from the United States, Italy and Spain.

The table came from immunoSEQ multiplex PCR; TCRdb's copy has only in-frame clones and leaves some out. The sample lists 250,000 to 300,000 clones; roughly 85% were seen once. In terms of age and location, participants ranged from roughly 18 to 90 years and lived in about two dozen US areas. Cohorts were based on clinical histories the participants reported. V lost 4 bases, J lost 14 bases, and 9 bases stayed unmatched. The germline CDR1 and CDR2 sequences are SGHNT and YYREEE (reference sequence). CDR3 length: 15 amino acids. The sample taken for sequencing was PBMCs or T cells enriched from blood (not recorded which). The sequence came from a woman aged 50 to 60 who had been exposed to COVID-19. This chain uses TRBV5-4 with TRBJ2-1; 16 bases map to TRBD2. CDR3 nucleotides: TGTGCCAGCAGCCCATCGGGGACTAGCGGGGGGGCGAAGTTCTTC. Encoded protein: CASSPSGTSGGAKFF. The full variable domain, with the rest looked up from reference TRBV5-4 and TRBJ2-1, is ETGVTQSPTHLIKTRGQQVTLRCSSQSGHNTVSWYQQALGQGPQFIFQYYREEENGRGNFPPRFSGLQFPNYSSELNVNALELDDSALYLCASSPSGTSGGAKFFGPGTRLTVL.